This T cell receptor beta chain was recorded in a study of regulatory T cells in long-lasting Graves disease. The time point is: newly diagnosed GD, antithyroid drugs for less than 3 months. From RNA extracted from PBMCs, the TCR library was made. CDR3-region Arm-PCR and iRepertoire HTBI primers produced the TCR beta libraries. MiXCR, run by TCRdb on the multiplex PCR reads, gives a single entry per CDR3 protein. The sample consists of about 610,000 distinct CDR3 sequences, about 16% of them appearing once. The V gene lost 6 bases and the J gene lost 1 base, with 14 bases spanning the gap. Looked up from germline, CDR1 is MNHEY and CDR2 is SMNVEV (reference sequence). The CDR3 is 15 amino acids. These data also formed part of another study, on T cells in Graves' hyperthyroidism and ophthalmopathy. From that paper: Together with thyroid ultrasound, orbital computed tomography, serum thyroxine and TRAb, clinical symptoms were used for diagnoses. In the first-round RT-PCR of the TCR CDR3, the HTBI primer set was used.

The material was peripheral blood mononuclear cells (PBMCs), obtained at new diagnosis, from a patient treated with antithyroid drugs. The chain uses TRBV27 and TRBJ2-3; D gene unclear. The source of this sequence is a man aged 18 to 30 with Graves disease. CDR3 coding DNA: TGTGCCAGCAGGACCGACAACTACGGCACAGATACGCAGTATTTT. It is translated as CASRTDNYGTDTQYF.